The 23 T cell receptor beta chains below come from one sample, sequenced in a study of blood T cell repertoires in COVID-19. Measured with immunoSEQ multiplex PCR; TCRdb has only the in-frame clones, and not every one. The sample lists 200,000 to 300,000 clones; 86% were seen once. Sequenced input: peripheral blood. These receptors were collected from a man aged 35 to 55 who had recovered from COVID-19.

This clone was picked up one time. The rearrangement links TRBV9 to TRBJ1-1, with TRBD1 as a possible D gene (6 bases). This CDR3 is built from 16 residues. CDR1 SGDLS and CDR2 YYNGEE come from the germline V gene. V was cut by 0 bases and J by 2 bases, with 14 bases left in between. The CDR3, as DNA: TGTGCCAGCAGCGTAGGCACAGGGTTCGTTAACACTGAAGCTTTCTTT. Protein: CASSVGTGFVNTEAFF.

DNA for the CDR3: TGTGCCACCAGCAGAGGGGCGGGAGGGCCGGTGCTGAGCTCCTACAATGAGCAGTTCTTC. Translated: CATSRGAGGPVLSSYNEQFF. The V call is TRBV15, the J call TRBJ2-1, with TRBD2 matching 9 bases. The CDR3 runs 20 residues. In germline, CDR1 is LNHNV, CDR2 YYDKDF (reference sequence). V gave up 1 base and J gave up 0 bases; unmatched junction bases: 13.

This clone has more than one count but fewer than ten. J is TRBJ2-7 and V is TRBV19; the match to TRBD1 covers 8 bases. V was clipped by 4 bases and J by 4 bases; unmatched bases: 9. CDR1 and CDR2 (germline): LNHDA, SQIVND (reference sequence). CDR3 length equals 15 residues. CDR3 in DNA: TGTGCCAGTAGTAACCCCGGGACAGGAAATTACGAGCAGTACTTC. Translation: CASSNPGTGNYEQYF.

The chain is built from TRBV18 and TRBJ1-4; the match to TRBD1 covers 7 bases. CDR3 size: 14 residues. Germline V gene data show CDR1 as KGHSH and CDR2 as LQKENI. Unmatched junction bases numbered 5, after V lost 2 bases and J lost 8 bases. CDR3: CASSPVRGKEKLFF. CDR3 coding DNA: TGTGCCAGCTCACCAGTCAGGGGGAAAGAAAAACTGTTTTTT.

The CDR3 loop is CASSRQQYGYTF. Here the CDR3 DNA reads TGTGCCAGTAGTAGACAGCAATATGGCTACACCTTC. This chain connects TRBV19 to TRBJ1-2; TRBD1 might be the D (5 bases). V was cut by 4 bases and J by 5 bases, with 8 bases left in between. Per germline, CDR1 LNHDA and CDR2 SQIVND (reference sequence). The CDR3 extends over 12 amino acids.

This chain links TRBV5-1 with TRBJ1-2, with 10 positions matching TRBD1. CDR3 length: 15 amino acids. Germline loops: CDR1 SGHRS, CDR2 YFSETQ. The ends lost 4 bases at V and 8 bases at J; junction bases unmatched: 11. The CDR3 DNA follows: TGCGCCAGCAGCCCCGCCGGACAGGGGGTAGGAGGCTACACCTTC. Translation gives CASSPAGQGVGGYTF.

The chain uses TRBV18 and TRBJ2-7, with TRBD1 matching 8 bases. The CDR3 is 13 residues long. With V trimmed by 3 bases and J by 9 bases, 7 bases remained unmatched. CDR1 and CDR2 (germline): KGHSH, LQKENI. CDR3 nucleotides: TGTGCCAGCTCACCCCAGGGGGCGTTCGCGCAGTACTTC. It encodes CASSPQGAFAQYF.

The chain joins TRBV4-3 to TRBJ2-5; maybe TRBD1 (8 bases). The CDR3 covers 13 residues. Germline V gene lookup returns CDR1 LGHNA and CDR2 YSLEER. Trimming took 5 bases from V and 5 from J, leaving 12 bases between them. The CDR3 DNA sequence: TGCGCCAGCAGCAACAGGGGGGGGGAGACCCAGTACTTC. Translated: CASSNRGGETQYF.

This clone has only one observation. J is TRBJ1-1 and V is TRBV27, with 8 nucleotides matching TRBD1. CDR3 size: 13 residues. Germline V gene lookup returns CDR1 MNHEY and CDR2 SMNVEV (reference sequence). V shed 6 bases and J 4 bases; nucleotides not matched to a gene: 4. CDR3 nucleotide sequence: TGTGCCAGCAGACCGGACAGGGTCACTGAAGCTTTCTTT. Its translation is CASRPDRVTEAFF.

The chain has TRBV2 and TRBJ2-3; TRBD2 matches 10 bases. The germline V gene has CDR1 SNHLY and CDR2 FYNNEI. The CDR3 is made up of 16 amino acids. The V gene end was trimmed by 4 bases and the J gene end by 1 base; junction bases not matched to a gene: 5. The CDR3, as DNA: TGTGCCAGCAGTGGCAGGCTAGCGGGGGGCACAGATACGCAGTATTTT. Its protein product is CASSGRLAGGTDTQYF.

The chain couples TRBV3-1 (or the pseudogene TRBV3-2) to TRBJ2-3; 8 bases are shared with TRBD2. CDR1 is LGHDT, CDR2 YNNKEL, per germline (reference sequence). The CDR3 is 15 residues long. Germline trimming cut 4 bases from V and 0 bases from J; bases unmatched to any gene: 3. CDR3 sequence (DNA): TGTGCCAGCAGCCTACCGGGGGGGAGCACAGATACGCAGTATTTT. Its translation: CASSLPGGSTDTQYF.

The genes are TRBV6-2 or TRBV6-3 and TRBJ2-2, with TRBD2 as a possible D gene (6 bases). The germline V gene has CDR1 MNHEY and CDR2 SVGEGT. Trimming removed 5 bases at V and 0 bases at J, with 16 bases between. The CDR3 covers 17 residues. The CDR3 DNA sequence: TGTGCCAGCAGTAAGTTACCAGCGGGCGCGAACACCGGGGAGCTGTTTTTT. Translated, it gives CASSKLPAGANTGELFF.

This chain links TRBV7-6 with TRBJ2-5; no firm D call. CDR3 length: 16 amino acids. Trimming stripped 4 bases from V and 1 base from J, with 16 bases between. Germline V CDR1 and CDR2: SGHVS, FNYEAQ. The CDR3 protein is CASSYPRQESQETQYF. The CDR3 region has the DNA TGTGCCAGCAGCTACCCCCGGCAGGAATCCCAAGAGACCCAGTACTTC.

The chain carries TRBV5-1 and TRBJ2-1; 7 bases align to TRBD2. Germline V gene lookup returns CDR1 SGHRS and CDR2 YFSETQ. J was trimmed by 7 bases and V by 3 bases; bases with no gene match: 10. CDR3 length: 15 amino acids. CDR3 sequence reads: CASSSSRSGGNEQFF. The CDR3 nucleotides read TGCGCCAGCAGCTCGTCGAGATCCGGGGGGAATGAGCAGTTCTTC.

In DNA, the CDR3 is TGTGCCAGCAGCTCAACAGGGACGGGGGCCAACGTCCTGACTTTC. Its protein is CASSSTGTGANVLTF. The chain uses TRBV5-4 and TRBJ2-6; perhaps TRBD1 as D (6 bases). Germline-derived CDR1 and CDR2 are SGHNT and YYREEE (reference sequence). The V and J ends lost 3 bases and 4 bases respectively, with 11 bases between them. The CDR3 spans 15 residues.

Comments on this clone: One end of the junction is discordant with germline, which a read error may explain. The V gene is TRBV7-8, the J gene TRBJ2-1; D might be TRBD1 (6 bases). CDR1 SGHVS and CDR2 FQNEAQ come from the germline V gene. This CDR3 is 12 amino acids long. This CDR3 is CASSATGQYDIF. The CDR3 coding sequence is TGTGCCAGCAGCGCCACCGGACAGTATGATATCTTC.

The rearrangement uses TRBV5-1 and TRBJ2-1; 9 bases are a match to TRBD1. Germline assignment: CDR1 SGHRS and CDR2 YFSETQ. Trimming took 1 base from V and 7 from J; bases not matched to a gene: 6. The CDR3 runs to 15 residues. The CDR3 DNA sequence: TGCGCCAGCAGCTTGCGGACCGGGACAGGGAATGAGCAGTTCTTC. This codes for CASSLRTGTGNEQFF. Filled out from reference TRBV5-1 and TRBJ2-1, the complete variable domain reads KAGVTQTPRYLIKTRGQQVTLSCSPISGHRSVSWYQQTPGQGLQFLFEYFSETQRNKGNFPGRFSGRQFSNSRSEMNVSTLELGDSALYLCASSLRTGTGNEQFFGPGTRLTVL.

This chain uses TRBV2 with TRBJ1-6; 7 positions agree with TRBD1. This CDR3 contains 15 residues. CDR1 and CDR2 from the germline V gene are SNHLY and FYNNEI. The V segment lost 2 bases and the J segment 8 bases; nucleotides outside the gene matches: 6. The CDR3 coding sequence is TGTGCCAGCAGTGAAATAGGGGGCGTCGATTCACCCCTCCACTTT. Amino acid sequence: CASSEIGGVDSPLHF. Full variable domain (missing parts from reference TRBV2 and TRBJ1-6): EPEVTQTPSHQVTQMGQEVILRCVPISNHLYFYWYRQILGQKVEFLVSFYNNEISEKSEIFDDQFSVERPDGSNFTLKIRSTKLEDSAMYFCASSEIGGVDSPLHFGNGTRLTVT.

The chain carries TRBV6-6 and TRBJ2-5; D is possibly TRBD2 (5 bases). CDR1 and CDR2 from the germline V gene are MNHNY and SVGAGI (reference sequence). The CDR3 length is 14 residues. Trimming removed 6 bases from V and 2 bases from J, with 13 bases in between. Written as DNA, the CDR3 is TGTGCCAGCAGCCGCCCGGGATTTCAAGAGACCCAGTACTTC. Translation gives CASSRPGFQETQYF.

The CDR3 is CASSSTARTGLNTEAFF. In DNA form, the CDR3 reads TGTGCCAGCAGCTCGACGGCCCGGACAGGTCTGAACACTGAAGCTTTCTTT. The chain uses TRBV7-8 and TRBJ1-1; 7 nucleotides match TRBD1. The CDR3 is made up of 17 amino acids. V shed 4 bases and J 0 bases; nucleotides not matched to a gene: 11. The germline V gene encodes CDR1 SGHVS and CDR2 FQNEAQ.

CDR3 loop: CASSTPRRQFYGYTF. CDR3 in DNA: TGTGCCAGTAGTACTCCCCGACGACAGTTCTATGGCTACACCTTC. The V gene is TRBV19, the J gene TRBJ1-2, with D maybe TRBD1 (5 bases). Germline V lookup: CDR1 LNHDA, CDR2 SQIVND (reference sequence). V dropped 4 bases and J dropped 4 bases, with 16 bases sitting between them. This CDR3 comprises 15 residues.

This sequence joins TRBV10-3 and TRBJ2-5; D is possibly TRBD2 (7 bases). Germline V gene lookup returns CDR1 ENHRY and CDR2 SYGVKD. Trimming left V 8 bases short and J 4 bases short, with 17 bases between. This CDR3 is built from 14 residues. Here the CDR3 DNA reads TGTGCCATCGGGGGGGCACCACTGGGAGAGACCCAGTACTTC. Encoded protein: CAIGGAPLGETQYF.

This chain links TRBV7-2 with TRBJ1-2, with a possible D match to TRBD1 (6 bases). Germline CDR1 reads SGHTA; CDR2 reads FQGNSA. Deletions cut 1 base from V and 1 base from J, with 10 bases between. This CDR3 has 15 amino acids. The CDR3 here is CASSLVVDSNYGYTF. The CDR3 region has the DNA TGTGCCAGCAGCTTAGTGGTGGACAGTAACTATGGCTACACCTTC.